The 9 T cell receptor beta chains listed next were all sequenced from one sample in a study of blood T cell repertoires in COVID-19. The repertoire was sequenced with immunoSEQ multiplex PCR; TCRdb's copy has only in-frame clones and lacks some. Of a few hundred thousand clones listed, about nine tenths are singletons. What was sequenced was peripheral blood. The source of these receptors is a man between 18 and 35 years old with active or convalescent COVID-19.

The CDR3 region has the DNA TGTGCCAGCAGCTTAGCAGGCTATCGAGGGGAGACCCAGTACTTC. Its protein is CASSLAGYRGETQYF. V and J are TRBV7-8 and TRBJ2-5; a possible D gene is TRBD2 (5 bases). This CDR3 is 15 amino acids long. Trimming removed 0 bases from V and 5 bases from J, with 13 bases in between. Germline V lookup: CDR1 SGHVS, CDR2 FQNEAQ.

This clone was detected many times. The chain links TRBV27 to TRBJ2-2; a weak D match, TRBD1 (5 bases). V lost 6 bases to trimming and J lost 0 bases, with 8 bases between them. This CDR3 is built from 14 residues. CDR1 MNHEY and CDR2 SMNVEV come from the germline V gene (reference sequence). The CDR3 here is CASRRGSNTGELFF. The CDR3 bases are TGTGCCAGCAGAAGGGGATCGAACACCGGGGAGCTGTTTTTT.

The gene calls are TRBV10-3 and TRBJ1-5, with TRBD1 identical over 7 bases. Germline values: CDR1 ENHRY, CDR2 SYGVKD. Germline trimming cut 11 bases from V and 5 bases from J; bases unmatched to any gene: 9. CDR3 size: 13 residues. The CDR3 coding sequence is TGTGCCTCGAGACAGGGTATAGATCAGCCCCAGCATTTT. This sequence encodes CASRQGIDQPQHF.

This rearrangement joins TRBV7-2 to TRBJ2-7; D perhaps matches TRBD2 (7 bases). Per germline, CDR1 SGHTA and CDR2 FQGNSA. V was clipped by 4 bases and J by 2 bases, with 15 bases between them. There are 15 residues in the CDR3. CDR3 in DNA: TGTGCCAGCAGCTCCACCGTGGGGGGGCCCTACGAGCAGTACTTC. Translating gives CASSSTVGGPYEQYF.

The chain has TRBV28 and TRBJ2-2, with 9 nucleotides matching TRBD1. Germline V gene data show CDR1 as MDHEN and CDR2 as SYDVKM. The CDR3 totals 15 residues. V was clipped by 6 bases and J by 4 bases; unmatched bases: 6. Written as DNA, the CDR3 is TGTGCCAGCAGGTGGGACAGGGCGCTCACCGGGGAGCTGTTTTTT. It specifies CASRWDRALTGELFF.

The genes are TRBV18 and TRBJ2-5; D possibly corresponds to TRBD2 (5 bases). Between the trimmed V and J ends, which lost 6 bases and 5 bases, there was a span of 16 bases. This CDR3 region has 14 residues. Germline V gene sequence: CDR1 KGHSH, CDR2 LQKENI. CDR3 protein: CASSLPDSGETQYF. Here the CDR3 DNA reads TGTGCCAGCTCGCTACCCGATTCGGGGGAGACCCAGTACTTC. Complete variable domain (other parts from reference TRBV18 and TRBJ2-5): NAGVMQNPRHLVRRRGQEARLRCSPMKGHSHVYWYRQLPEEGLKFMVYLQKENIIDESGMPKERFSAEFPKEGPSILRIQQVVRGDSAAYFCASSLPDSGETQYFGPGTRLLVL.

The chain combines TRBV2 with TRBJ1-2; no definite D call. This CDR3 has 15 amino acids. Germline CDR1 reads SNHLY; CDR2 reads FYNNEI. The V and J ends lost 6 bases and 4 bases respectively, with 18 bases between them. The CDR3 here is CASRTRGTSAYGYTF. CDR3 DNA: TGTGCCAGCAGAACCCGCGGCACCTCTGCCTATGGCTACACCTTC.

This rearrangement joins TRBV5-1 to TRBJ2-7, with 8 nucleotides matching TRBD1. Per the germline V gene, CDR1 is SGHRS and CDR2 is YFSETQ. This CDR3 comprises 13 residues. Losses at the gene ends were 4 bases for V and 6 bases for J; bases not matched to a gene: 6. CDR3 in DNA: TGCGCCAGCAGCGGGGCGGACAGGGCCGAGCAGTACTTC. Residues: CASSGADRAEQYF.

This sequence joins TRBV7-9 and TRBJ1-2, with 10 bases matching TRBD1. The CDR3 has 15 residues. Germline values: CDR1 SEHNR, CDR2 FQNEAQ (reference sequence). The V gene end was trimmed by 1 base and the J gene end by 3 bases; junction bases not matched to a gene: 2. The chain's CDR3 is CASSLETGGDYGYTF. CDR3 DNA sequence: TGTGCCAGCAGCTTAGAGACAGGGGGCGACTATGGCTACACCTTC.